This T cell receptor beta chain was identified during a study of cytomegalovirus exposure and HLA in healthy donors. Study background: A previous analysis identified 95 million to 130 million unique TCR beta sequences derived from around 180 million T cells.

The PCR contained 60 Vbeta and 13 Jbeta primers. Profiling relied on immunoSEQ multiplex PCR, and the TCRdb table lists in-frame clones only, not all of them. The table lists about 130,000 clones, roughly 88% of them singletons. This clone was seen a few times. The antigen is unknown. Germline V gene sequence: CDR1 SGHNT, CDR2 YENEEA. The CDR3 has 13 amino acids. Trimming removed 2 bases from V and 4 bases from J, with 9 bases in between. Study-wide findings and caveats: Rarity held for most TCR sequences, but there were some public TCRs that occurred in many donors. Specificity of three CMV-associated chains for CMV antigens was verified in vitro. Prediction of most subjects' HLA-A and HLA-B alleles by TCR beta sequences was reportedly accurate.

The sample was PBMCs. The chain has TRBV11-3 and TRBJ2-7; D is unresolved. The sequence was collected from a woman under 30 in good health and CMV-seropositive. CDR3 DNA sequence: TGTGCCAGCAGCTTACAGGCTCAATACGAGCAGTACTTC. Encoded protein: CASSLQAQYEQYF.